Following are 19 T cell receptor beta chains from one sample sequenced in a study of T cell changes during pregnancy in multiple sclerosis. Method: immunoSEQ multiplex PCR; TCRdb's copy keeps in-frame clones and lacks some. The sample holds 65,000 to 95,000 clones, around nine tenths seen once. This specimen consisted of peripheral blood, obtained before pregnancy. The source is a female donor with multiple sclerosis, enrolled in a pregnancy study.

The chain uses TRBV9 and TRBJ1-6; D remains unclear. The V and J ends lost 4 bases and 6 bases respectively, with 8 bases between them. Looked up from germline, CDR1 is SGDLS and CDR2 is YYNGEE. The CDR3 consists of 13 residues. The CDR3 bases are TGTGCCAGCAGCCAGGTCCTTAATTCACCCCTCCACTTT. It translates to CASSQVLNSPLHF.

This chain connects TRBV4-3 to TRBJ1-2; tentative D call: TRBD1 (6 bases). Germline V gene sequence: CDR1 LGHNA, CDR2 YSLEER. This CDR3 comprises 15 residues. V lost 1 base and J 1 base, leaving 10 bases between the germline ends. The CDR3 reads CASSQVNRDNYGYTF. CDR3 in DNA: TGCGCCAGCAGCCAAGTCAACAGGGATAACTATGGCTACACCTTC.

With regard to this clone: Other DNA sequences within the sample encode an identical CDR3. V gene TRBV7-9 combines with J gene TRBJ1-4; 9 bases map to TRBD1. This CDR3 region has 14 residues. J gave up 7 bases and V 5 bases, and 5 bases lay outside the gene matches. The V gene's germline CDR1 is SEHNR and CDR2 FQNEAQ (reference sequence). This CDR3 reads CASSLGQGAEKLFF. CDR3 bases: TGTGCCAGCAGCCTGGGACAGGGTGCTGAAAAACTGTTTTTT.

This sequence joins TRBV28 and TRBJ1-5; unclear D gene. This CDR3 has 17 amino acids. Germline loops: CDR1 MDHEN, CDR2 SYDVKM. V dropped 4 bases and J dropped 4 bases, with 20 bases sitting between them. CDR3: CASSSLARGIVNQPQHF. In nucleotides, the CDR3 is TGTGCCAGCAGTTCGCTCGCACGGGGAATAGTAAATCAGCCCCAGCATTTT. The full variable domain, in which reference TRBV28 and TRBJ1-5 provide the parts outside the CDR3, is DVKVTQSSRYLVKRTGEKVFLECVQDMDHENMFWYRQDPGLGLRLIYFSYDVKMKEKGDIPEGYSVSREKKERFSLILESASTNQTSMYLCASSSLARGIVNQPQHFGDGTRLSIL.

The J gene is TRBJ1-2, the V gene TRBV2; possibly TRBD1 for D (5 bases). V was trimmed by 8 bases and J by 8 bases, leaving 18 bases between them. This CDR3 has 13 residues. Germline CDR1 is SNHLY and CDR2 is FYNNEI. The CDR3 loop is CASLGDSYVGYTF. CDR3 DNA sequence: TGTGCCAGCCTCGGAGACAGCTATGTCGGCTACACCTTC.

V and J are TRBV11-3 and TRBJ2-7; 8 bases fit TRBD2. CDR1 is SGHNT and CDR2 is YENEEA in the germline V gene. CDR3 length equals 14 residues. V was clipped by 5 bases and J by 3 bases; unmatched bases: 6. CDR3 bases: TGTGCCAGCAGCCCGACAAGCGGGAGCTACGAGCAGTACTTC. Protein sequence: CASSPTSGSYEQYF.

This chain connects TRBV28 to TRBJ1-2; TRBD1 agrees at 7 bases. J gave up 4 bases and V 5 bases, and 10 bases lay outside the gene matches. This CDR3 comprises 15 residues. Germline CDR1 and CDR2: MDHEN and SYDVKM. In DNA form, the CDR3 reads TGTGCCAGCAGTCCCCGAGGGGGCGCAGGCTATGGCTACACCTTC. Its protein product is CASSPRGGAGYGYTF.

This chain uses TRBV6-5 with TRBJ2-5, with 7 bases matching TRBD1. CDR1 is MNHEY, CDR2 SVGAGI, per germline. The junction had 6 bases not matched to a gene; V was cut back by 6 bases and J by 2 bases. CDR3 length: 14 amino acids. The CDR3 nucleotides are TGTGCCAGCAGCCTGAGGGACAGTCAAGAGACCCAGTACTTC. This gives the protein CASSLRDSQETQYF.

This CDR3 is CASSFRRTDTEAFF. In nucleotides, the CDR3 is TGTGCCAGCAGCTTCCGGAGGACGGACACTGAAGCTTTCTTT. The rearrangement joins TRBV7-3 to TRBJ1-1, with unresolved D. Deletions cut 3 bases from V and 3 bases from J, with 11 bases between. Germline V CDR1 and CDR2: SGHTA, FQGTGA. This CDR3 contains 14 residues.

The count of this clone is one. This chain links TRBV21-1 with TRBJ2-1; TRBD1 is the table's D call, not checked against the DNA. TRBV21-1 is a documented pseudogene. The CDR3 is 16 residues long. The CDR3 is CASSRKGRDRQDEQFF. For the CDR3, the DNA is TGTGCCAGCAGCCGAAAGGGAAGGGACAGACAGGATGAGCAGTTCTTC.

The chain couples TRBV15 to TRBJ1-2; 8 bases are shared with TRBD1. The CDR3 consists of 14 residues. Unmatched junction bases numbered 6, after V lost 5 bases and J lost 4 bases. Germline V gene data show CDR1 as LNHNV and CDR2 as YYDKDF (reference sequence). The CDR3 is CATSPHDRGYGYTF. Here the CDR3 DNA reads TGTGCCACCAGCCCTCATGACAGGGGCTATGGCTACACCTTC.

The CDR3 DNA is TGCGCCAGCAGCAGGGGTGCAACTAATGAAAAACTGTTTTTT. It is translated as CASSRGATNEKLFF. The chain carries TRBV5-1 and TRBJ1-4; D possibly corresponds to TRBD1 (5 bases). This CDR3 region has 14 residues. Between the trimmed V and J ends, which lost 4 bases and 0 bases, there was a span of 7 bases. Per germline, CDR1 SGHRS and CDR2 YFSETQ.

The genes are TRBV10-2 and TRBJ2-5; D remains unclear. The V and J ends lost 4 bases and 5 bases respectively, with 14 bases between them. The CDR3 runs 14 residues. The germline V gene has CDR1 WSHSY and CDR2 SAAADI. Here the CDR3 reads CASSVGGRQETQYF. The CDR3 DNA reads TGCGCCAGCAGTGTAGGCGGTAGGCAGGAGACCCAGTACTTC.

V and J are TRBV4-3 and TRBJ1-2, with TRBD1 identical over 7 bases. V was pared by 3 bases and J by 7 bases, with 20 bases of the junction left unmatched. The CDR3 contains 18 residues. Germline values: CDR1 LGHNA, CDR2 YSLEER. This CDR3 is CASSQLTGTDTIYGGYTF. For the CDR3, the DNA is TGCGCCAGCAGCCAGCTCACCGGGACAGATACCATCTATGGTGGCTACACCTTC.

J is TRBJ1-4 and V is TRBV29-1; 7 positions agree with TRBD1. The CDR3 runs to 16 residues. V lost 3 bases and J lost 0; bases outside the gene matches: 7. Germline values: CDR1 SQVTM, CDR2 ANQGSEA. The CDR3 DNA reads TGCAGCGTTGAGGGGGACAGAAGCTCAACTAATGAAAAACTGTTTTTT. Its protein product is CSVEGDRSSTNEKLFF. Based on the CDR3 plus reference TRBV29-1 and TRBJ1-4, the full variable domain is SAVISQKPSRDICQRGTSLTIQCQVDSQVTMMFWYRQQPGQSLTLIATANQGSEATYESGFVIDKFPISRPNLTFSTLTVSNMSPEDSSIYLCSVEGDRSSTNEKLFFGSGTQLSVL.

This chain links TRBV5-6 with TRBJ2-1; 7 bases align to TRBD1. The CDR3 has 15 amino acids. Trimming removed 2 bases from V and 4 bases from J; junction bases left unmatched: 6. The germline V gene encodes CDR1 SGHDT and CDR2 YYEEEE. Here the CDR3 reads CASSFGDSYYNEQFF. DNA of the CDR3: TGTGCCAGCAGCTTCGGGGACAGCTATTACAATGAGCAGTTCTTC.

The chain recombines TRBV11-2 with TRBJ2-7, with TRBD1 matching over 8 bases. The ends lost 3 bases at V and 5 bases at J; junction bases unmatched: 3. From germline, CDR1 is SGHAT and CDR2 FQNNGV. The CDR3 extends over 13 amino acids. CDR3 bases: TGTGCCAGCAGCTTTAACAGGGGGAACGAGCAGTACTTC. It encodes CASSFNRGNEQYF.

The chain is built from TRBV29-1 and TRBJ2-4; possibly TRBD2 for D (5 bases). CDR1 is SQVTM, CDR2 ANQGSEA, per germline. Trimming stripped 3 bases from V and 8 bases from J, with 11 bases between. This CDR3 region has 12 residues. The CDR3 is CSVDEGIDIQYF. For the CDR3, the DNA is TGCAGCGTTGATGAGGGAATAGACATTCAGTACTTC.

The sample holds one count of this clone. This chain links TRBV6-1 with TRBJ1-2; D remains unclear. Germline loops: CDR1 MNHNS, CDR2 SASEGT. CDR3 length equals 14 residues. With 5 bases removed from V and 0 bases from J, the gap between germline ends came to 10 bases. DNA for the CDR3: TGTGCCAGCAGTCCTACTGGAGCTAACTATGGCTACACCTTC. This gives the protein CASSPTGANYGYTF.